This TCR beta chain was obtained from a study of CD8 T cells in Susac syndrome. The germline CDR1 and CDR2 sequences are SGHRS and YFSETQ. V gave up 0 bases and J gave up 0 bases, with 19 bases separating them. The CDR3 has 19 amino acids. Random-hexamer reverse transcription was applied to about 0.5 to 1 ug RNA. immunoSEQ multiplex PCR amplified TCR beta CDR3 across 54 Vbeta, 13 Jbeta. Using its own MiXCR run on the immunoSEQ multiplex PCR reads, TCRdb lists one record per CDR3 protein. In the table there are 400,000 or so distinct CDR3 sequences, about 85% of which are singletons. Treatment-naive patients with stable or active relapsing-remitting disease served as multiple sclerosis controls. TEMRA cells were FACS-enriched, while CD8+ and CD4+ T cells were negatively isolated.

The origin of this receptor is a human donor with multiple sclerosis. The sequenced sample consisted of CD8+ T cells from PBMCs. The gene calls are TRBV5-1 and TRBJ2-1, with D perhaps TRBD2 (5 bases). The CDR3 region is CASSLDFLSRASSYNEQFF. CDR3 in DNA: TGCGCCAGCAGCTTGGACTTTCTCTCGCGGGCATCCTCCTACAATGAGCAGTTCTTC.